The 16 T cell receptor beta chains given below trace back to one sample, sequenced in a study of blood T cell repertoires in COVID-19. Libraries were prepared by immunoSEQ multiplex PCR; TCRdb keeps only in-frame clonotypes and omits some of them. Here the sample spans approximately 250,000 clones, over 75% being singletons. Specimen: peripheral blood. Receptors were obtained from a human donor in a cohort sampled during active COVID-19.

V and J are TRBV9 and TRBJ2-5, with TRBD1 as a possible D gene (5 bases). The V gene's germline CDR1 is SGDLS and CDR2 YYNGEE. V was shortened by 4 bases and J by 4 bases, with 17 bases between the two germline ends. CDR3 length equals 15 residues. CDR3 residues: CASSLSQGLGETQYF. The CDR3 region has the DNA TGTGCCAGCAGCCTTAGCCAGGGTTTAGGAGAGACCCAGTACTTC.

The V gene is TRBV5-1, the J gene TRBJ1-1; 7 bases map to TRBD1. J gave up 5 bases and V 4 bases, and 11 bases lay outside the gene matches. The CDR3 length is 15 residues. Germline V gene data show CDR1 as SGHRS and CDR2 as YFSETQ. The CDR3 region is CASSPEGARWTEAFF. In DNA form, the CDR3 reads TGCGCCAGCAGCCCGGAGGGGGCTAGATGGACTGAAGCTTTCTTT.

V is TRBV27 and J is TRBJ2-7, with 9 bases identical to TRBD2. CDR1 and CDR2 (germline): MNHEY, SMNVEV (reference sequence). The CDR3 spans 15 residues. With V trimmed by 2 bases and J by 7 bases, 9 bases remained unmatched. In nucleotides, the CDR3 is TGTGCCAGCAGTTTAGCGGGAGGGGGGGGTTCGGAGCAGTACTTC. Protein sequence: CASSLAGGGGSEQYF.

This chain connects TRBV5-4 to TRBJ1-2, with a tentative D call TRBD1 (6 bases). The CDR3 has 13 residues. Germline V gene lookup returns CDR1 SGHNT and CDR2 YYREEE (reference sequence). V was pared by 4 bases and J by 4 bases, with 11 bases between. The CDR3: CASSRDIPYGYTF. For the CDR3, the DNA is TGTGCCAGCAGCCGGGACATACCCTATGGCTACACCTTC.

V gene TRBV7-2 combines with J gene TRBJ2-3; tentative D call: TRBD2 (7 bases). Germline-derived CDR1 and CDR2 are SGHTA and FQGNSA. The CDR3 extends over 16 amino acids. V was trimmed by 5 bases and J by 4 bases, leaving 19 bases between them. CDR3 coding DNA: TGTGCCAGCAGCCCAGTAGGGGGGGGACTTTCAGATACGCAGTATTTT. Its protein product is CASSPVGGGLSDTQYF.

The chain has TRBV7-2 and TRBJ1-1, with 7 bases matching TRBD1. Trimming removed 4 bases from V and 2 bases from J; junction bases left unmatched: 4. The CDR3 extends over 14 amino acids. The germline CDR1 and CDR2 sequences are SGHTA and FQGNSA. The CDR3 sequence is CASSSNRGNTEAFF. CDR3 nucleotide sequence: TGTGCCAGCAGCTCAAACAGGGGTAACACTGAAGCTTTCTTT. The variable domain in full, completed from reference TRBV7-2 and TRBJ1-1, reads GAGVSQSPSNKVTEKGKDVELRCDPISGHTALYWYRQSLGQGLEFLIYFQGNSAPDKSGLPSDRFSAERTGGSVSTLTIQRTQQEDSAVYLCASSSNRGNTEAFFGQGTRLTVV.

This chain links TRBV7-2 with TRBJ2-4, with TRBD1 as a possible D gene (5 bases). Germline CDR1 reads SGHTA; CDR2 reads FQGNSA. This CDR3 spans 13 amino acids. V was clipped by 5 bases and J by 13 bases, with 18 bases between them. CDR3 residues: CASSHTKQAAQYF. DNA for the CDR3: TGTGCCAGCAGCCACACGAAACAGGCGGCGCAGTACTTC.

This sequence joins TRBV1 and TRBJ1-6. TRBV1 counts as a pseudogene. The CDR3 runs to 14 residues. The CDR3 spells CTSSSARNGSPLHF. The CDR3 nucleotides read TGCACCAGCAGCTCTGCGAGGAACGGTTCACCCCTCCACTTT.

The V and J genes are TRBV6-5 and TRBJ2-7, with a weak D call TRBD1 (7 bases). V gave up 6 bases and J gave up 4 bases, with 16 bases separating them. CDR3 length: 14 amino acids. Germline CDR1 reads MNHEY; CDR2 reads SVGAGI. CDR3 DNA sequence: TGTGCCAGCAGCAGTCAGGGGGGCCCTTACGAGCAGTACTTC. Protein product: CASSSQGGPYEQYF.

The chain combines TRBV6-5 with TRBJ1-2; 10 bases map to TRBD1. CDR3 length: 15 amino acids. Germline CDR1 is MNHEY and CDR2 is SVGAGI. V lost 0 bases and J lost 7; bases outside the gene matches: 5. In nucleotides, the CDR3 is TGTGCCAGCAGTTACTCTGGACAGGGGGTTCTTGGCTACACCTTC. Its translation is CASSYSGQGVLGYTF.

This clone was seen only a few times. The chain recombines TRBV19 with TRBJ1-1, with 10 bases lining up with TRBD1. The ends lost 3 bases at V and 3 bases at J; junction bases unmatched: 1. This CDR3 contains 14 residues. The germline V gene has CDR1 LNHDA and CDR2 SQIVND (reference sequence). Here the CDR3 reads CASSMGQGYTEAFF. CDR3 bases: TGTGCCAGTAGTATGGGACAGGGGTACACTGAAGCTTTCTTT.

The gene calls are TRBV6-5 and TRBJ2-5, with D possibly TRBD2 on 5 matching bases. This CDR3 spans 14 amino acids. Per germline, CDR1 MNHEY and CDR2 SVGAGI. V was shortened by 4 bases and J by 4 bases, with 13 bases between the two germline ends. The DNA for the CDR3 is TGTGCCAGCAGTTGGACTCGCTTGGGAGAGACCCAGTACTTC. Its protein is CASSWTRLGETQYF.

The J gene is TRBJ1-5, the V gene TRBV2; 8 bases match TRBD1. Germline V CDR1 and CDR2: SNHLY, FYNNEI. This CDR3 spans 14 amino acids. V was pared by 3 bases and J by 5 bases, with 3 bases of the junction left unmatched. CDR3 sequence: CASSDNRGYQPQHF. CDR3 DNA sequence: TGTGCCAGCAGTGACAACAGGGGGTATCAGCCCCAGCATTTT.

This clone was seen only once. The chain has TRBV15 and TRBJ2-2; D perhaps matches TRBD1 (5 bases). The CDR3 totals 18 residues. The germline V and J ends were trimmed by 3 bases and 1 base, with 18 bases remaining between them. The germline gives CDR1 LNHNV, CDR2 YYDKDF (reference sequence). The CDR3 sequence: CATSRATASGWNTGELFF. The CDR3 DNA reads as TGTGCCACCAGCAGGGCCACTGCGTCAGGGTGGAACACCGGGGAGCTGTTTTTT.

The chain carries TRBV27 and TRBJ2-7; maybe TRBD2 (6 bases). The CDR3 runs to 14 residues. Germline V lookup: CDR1 MNHEY, CDR2 SMNVEV (reference sequence). The V and J ends lost 3 bases and 5 bases respectively, with 14 bases between them. The CDR3 DNA sequence: TGTGCCAGCAGTTTCCACCATTTAGCGGACGAGCAGTACTTC. It encodes CASSFHHLADEQYF.

This clone was seen only once. The J gene is TRBJ1-1, the V gene TRBV14; 7 bases map to TRBD1. This CDR3 is 14 amino acids long. V was clipped by 6 bases and J by 5 bases; unmatched bases: 9. Germline lookup yields CDR1 SGHDN and CDR2 FVKESK. Written as DNA, the CDR3 is TGTGCCAGCAGACCGAGGACAGGCCGGACTGAAGCTTTCTTT. It encodes CASRPRTGRTEAFF.